Listed below are T cell receptor beta chains from one sample, sequenced in a study of blood T cell repertoires in COVID-19. Here immunoSEQ multiplex PCR was the method, and the copy in TCRdb shows in-frame clones only, minus some. The sample holds 210,000 or so clones, 85% to 90% seen once. Sequenced material: peripheral blood. The origin of the receptors is a man in his late teens or twenties with active or convalescent COVID-19. CDR3s include the opening cysteine and the closing phenylalanine or tryptophan. Each record gives: J gene, V gene, D gene, clone size, CDR3 DNA, CDR3 protein. The D gene is left open where the match is weak. A row's size may be missing; if present it is once, few, many or a size class.

>TRBJ2-1|TRBV19|TRBD1|once
TGTGCCAGTAGTTTTTTCCCTCCCACCTGGACAGGGACTTACAATGAGCAGTTCTTC
CASSFFPPTWTGTYNEQFF
>TRBJ1-5|TRBV6-6|TRBD1|NA
TGTGCCAGCAGTCTACCCGGACAGGAGCCTTATAGCAATCAGCCCCAGCATTTT
CASSLPGQEPYSNQPQHF
>TRBJ2-1|TRBV5-4|TRBD2|few
TGTGCCAGCAGCTTGCAGCGGGGGCTCAATGAGCAGTTCTTC
CASSLQRGLNEQFF
>TRBJ1-2|TRBV10-3|NA|NA
TGTGCCATCAGGCCGAGCCGGGACACAGGGGGCTACACCTTC
CAIRPSRDTGGYTF
>TRBJ2-7|TRBV11-2|NA|NA
TGTGCCAGCAGCTCCTCCAGTCCCCCGGTAGTATCGAGGGTGTACGAGCAGTACTTC
CASSSSSPPVVSRVYEQYF
>TRBJ2-3|TRBV19|NA|NA
TGTGCCAGTAGTAGGGCGGATACGCAGTATTTT
CASSRADTQYF
>TRBJ2-5|TRBV28|NA|NA
TGTGCCAGCAGTACAGGGATGCACCGTTTCCAAGAGACCCAGTACTTC
CASSTGMHRFQETQYF
>TRBJ1-1|TRBV25-1|NA|NA
TGTGCCAGCAGGATCCTGAGCAACACTGAAGCTTTCTTT
CASRILSNTEAFF
>TRBJ2-7|TRBV28|NA|NA
TGTGCCAGCAGTTTACTGTTTCAGGGTACCGACGAGCAGTACTTC
CASSLLFQGTDEQYF
>TRBJ2-2|TRBV5-1|NA|NA
TGCGCCAGCAGCTTGGCGATAGGGGCAGGGCTGAACACCGGGGAGCTGTTTTTT
CASSLAIGAGLNTGELFF
>TRBJ2-1|TRBV5-4|NA|NA
TGTGCCAGCAGCTTGGCTGGACTTCCAGCGGGCTCTGGCTATGAGCAGTTCTTC
CASSLAGLPAGSGYEQFF
>TRBJ2-7|TRBV7-9|NA|NA
TGTGCCAGCAGCTTTTCCGAGAACTCCTACGAGCAGTACTTC
CASSFSENSYEQYF
>TRBJ1-1|TRBV6-2/TRBV6-3|TRBD1|NA
TGTGCCAGCAGTCGGACAGGGAAGAACACTGAAGCTTTCTTT
CASSRTGKNTEAFF
>TRBJ1-2|TRBV3-1/TRBV3-2|TRBD1|NA
TGTGCCAGCAGCCCAGGGACAGGAGGCTACACCTTC
CASSPGTGGYTF
>TRBJ1-2|TRBV11-2|NA|NA
TGTGCCAGCAGCGCAACAGGAGAGTATGGCTACACCTTC
CASSATGEYGYTF
>TRBJ2-7|TRBV11-3|TRBD1|NA
TGTGCCAGCAGCTCCCAGGGGGCTGAGCAGTACTTC
CASSSQGAEQYF
>TRBJ1-3|TRBV25-1|NA|NA
TGTGCCAGCCACCCCCCAGGGGCTGGAAACACCATATATTTT
CASHPPGAGNTIYF
>TRBJ1-1|TRBV4-2|NA|NA
TGTGCCAGCAGCCAAGATCTCTCCGGGGACACTGAAGCTTTCTTT
CASSQDLSGDTEAFF
>TRBJ1-2|TRBV2|NA|NA
TGTGCCAGCAGTGAAGGGGGCGCGGAGGGCTACACCTTC
CASSEGGAEGYTF
>TRBJ2-3|TRBV9|NA|NA
TGTGCCAGTGCAACAGGGCCCCAGCCCACAGATACGCAGTATTTT
CASATGPQPTDTQYF
>TRBJ2-7|TRBV7-2|NA|few
TGTGCCAGCAGCCACACCCCGGGGGTCTTTTACGAGCAGTACTTC
CASSHTPGVFYEQYF
>TRBJ1-1|TRBV11-2|TRBD1|NA
TGTGCCAGCAGCTTCCAACAGGGGTCTCCCACTGAAGCTTTCTTT
CASSFQQGSPTEAFF
>TRBJ2-1|TRBV19|NA|NA
TGTGCCAGTAGAAGTGGGGGCGGAGGTGAGCAGTTCTTC
CASRSGGGGEQFF
>TRBJ2-1|TRBV30|NA|NA
TGTGCCTGGAGTGTAACAGGGCTCAATGAGCAGTTCTTC
CAWSVTGLNEQFF
>TRBJ1-4|TRBV9|NA|NA
TGTGCCAGCAGCGTAGGGGTACAGCCCAATGAAAAACTGTTTTTT
CASSVGVQPNEKLFF
>TRBJ2-2|TRBV5-1|NA|NA
TGCGCCAGCAGCTCATGGACAGCCCCTAACACCGGGGAGCTGTTTTTT
CASSSWTAPNTGELFF
>TRBJ2-1|TRBV15|NA|NA
TGTGCCACCACCCGAGAGGCACCCGGACTGTACAATGAGCAGTTCTTC
CATTREAPGLYNEQFF
>TRBJ2-7|TRBV28|TRBD2|NA
TGTGCCAGCGGACTAGCGGGAGGGAACGAGCAGTACTTC
CASGLAGGNEQYF
>TRBJ2-5|TRBV5-4|NA|NA
TGTGCCAGCAGCTTGGGGACAGAAAAAGAGACCCAGTACTTC
CASSLGTEKETQYF
>TRBJ2-7|TRBV19|TRBD1|NA
TGTGCCTCCAGGACAGGGTCCTACGAGCAGTACTTC
CASRTGSYEQYF
>TRBJ2-6|TRBV5-6|TRBD1|NA
TGTGCCAGCAGCCCCGACCCGGGGACAGGGCGGGGGGCCAACGTCCTGACTTTC
CASSPDPGTGRGANVLTF
>TRBJ2-1|TRBV6-5|TRBD2|NA
TGTGCCAGCGCAGGACTAGAGATAGGTGAGCAGTTCTTC
CASAGLEIGEQFF
>TRBJ2-5|TRBV20-1|NA|NA
TGCAGTGCGGGCGTGGAGACCCAGTACTTC
CSAGVETQYF
>TRBJ2-3|TRBV18|NA|NA
TGTGCCAGCTCACCACGCGGATTCACAGATACGCAGTATTTT
CASSPRGFTDTQYF
>TRBJ2-5|TRBV13|TRBD2|NA
TGTGCCAGCAGCTTAGGACTAGCGGGAGTCGAGACCCAGTACTTC
CASSLGLAGVETQYF
>TRBJ1-2|TRBV7-9|TRBD1|NA
TGTGCCAGCAGCAGAGAGGGGCAGGGGGCTAACTATGGCTACACCTTC
CASSREGQGANYGYTF
>TRBJ1-5|TRBV5-1|NA|NA
TGCGCCAGCAGCTTGGCCGGGGAGTCCCATCAGCCCCAGCATTTT
CASSLAGESHQPQHF
>TRBJ2-7|TRBV27|NA|NA
TGTGCCAGCACTCCGACTAGAGCTCTCTCCTACGAGCAGTACTTC
CASTPTRALSYEQYF
>TRBJ1-5|TRBV7-8|NA|few
TGTGCCAGCACCAGGCAGCTAAATCAGCCCCAGCATTTT
CASTRQLNQPQHF
>TRBJ1-2|TRBV4-1|NA|NA
TGCGCCAGCAGCCCGGACAGCGGCAGGAAAAGCTACACCTTC
CASSPDSGRKSYTF
>TRBJ1-1|TRBV5-4|NA|NA
TGTGCCAGCAGCTATACTCCCGCTGAAGCTTTCTTT
CASSYTPAEAFF
>TRBJ2-2|TRBV7-8|NA|NA
TGTGCCAGCAGCCCACAGGAGCCGAGGAACACCGGGGAGCTGTTTTTT
CASSPQEPRNTGELFF
>TRBJ2-1|TRBV6-5|TRBD2|once
TGTGCCAGCGGACTAGCGCCTAACAATGAGCAGTTCTTC
CASGLAPNNEQFF
>TRBJ1-4|TRBV19|NA|few
TGTGCCAGTAGCGGCCCCGGGGCTAATGAAAAACTGTTTTTT
CASSGPGANEKLFF
>TRBJ2-3|TRBV5-1|TRBD2|NA
TGCGCCAGCAGCTTGGGGGCGGGAGGAACAGATACGCAGTATTTT
CASSLGAGGTDTQYF
>TRBJ1-1|TRBV5-1|TRBD1|NA
TGCGCCAGCGGGATACAGGGGACTAACACTGAAGCTTTCTTT
CASGIQGTNTEAFF
>TRBJ1-2|TRBV12-5|NA|few
TGTGCTAGTAGTGAGGGTGGCTATGGCTACACCTTC
CASSEGGYGYTF
>TRBJ1-1|TRBV5-6|NA|NA
TGTGCCAGCAGCTCTCGACACGCCAACACTGAAGCTTTCTTT
CASSSRHANTEAFF
>TRBJ1-2|TRBV27|TRBD1|NA
TGTGCCAGCAGTCGACAGGGCGCAAATGGCTACACCTTC
CASSRQGANGYTF
>TRBJ1-2|TRBV25-1|NA|NA
TGTGCCAGCAGCGAGCCGACTAACTATGGCTACACCTTC
CASSEPTNYGYTF
>TRBJ2-7|TRBV18|NA|NA
TGTGCCAGCTCACCACCGAATCGGGGGTTACACGAGCAGTACTTC
CASSPPNRGLHEQYF
>TRBJ1-2|TRBV28|NA|NA
TGTGCCAGCAGTTTATCCCCAGGGGCCGATGGCTACACCTTC
CASSLSPGADGYTF
>TRBJ1-2|TRBV5-4|TRBD1|NA
TGTGCTGCGGGTGGACAGGGGGCAGGGGGGAGCGGCTACACCTTC
CAAGGQGAGGSGYTF
>TRBJ2-7|TRBV6-4|NA|NA
TGTGCCAGCAGTGACGCAGACAGAAGATACGAGCAGTACTTC
CASSDADRRYEQYF
>TRBJ1-1|TRBV28|NA|NA
TGTGCCAGCAGTTTATCCGGGGGAACTGAAGCTTTCTTT
CASSLSGGTEAFF
>TRBJ2-2|TRBV11-2|TRBD1|NA
TGTGCCAGCAGCGCCCTGAGGGGGCGCGGCACCGGGGAGCTGTTTTTT
CASSALRGRGTGELFF
>TRBJ2-5|TRBV5-4|NA|NA
TGTGCCAGCAGCTTAGGGTCGGGACAACAAGAGACCCAGTACTTC
CASSLGSGQQETQYF
>TRBJ1-1|TRBV19|NA|NA
TGTGCCAGTGAACCGGGATCTAAGACCAGTGAAGCTTTCTTT
CASEPGSKTSEAFF
>TRBJ1-3|TRBV2|NA|NA
TGTGCCAGCAGTGAAGAACAGGGTTATTCCTCTGGAAACACCATATATTTT
CASSEEQGYSSGNTIYF
>TRBJ2-2|TRBV29-1|NA|NA
TGCAGCGTGGAAGACGGATGGGACACGGGCACCGGGGAGCTGTTTTTT
CSVEDGWDTGTGELFF